One sample yielded the 20 T cell receptor beta chains listed below, sequenced in a study of metastatic and nonmetastatic thyroid tumors (TCRdb year 2020). Library prep was done by PCR. The instrument was an Illumina HiSeq 4000. Through fastp at Q25 and MiXCR, TCRdb rebuilt clones from the public reads, retaining in-frame beta chains. The sample table lists tens of thousands of clones, around 20% of them with a count of one. The ten largest clones capture under 30% of the sample. Before undergoing thyroid surgery, none of the patients had been given any kind of treatment. The sequenced sample consisted of blood. The receptors stem from a female donor with papillary thyroid cancer or a benign thyroid nodule (not recorded which). Some clones in this sample may be carry-over from other donors' samples.

This clone was observed at least ten times. The rearrangement uses TRBV11-2 and TRBJ1-1, with no clear D. The CDR3 sequence is 17 residues long. Between the trimmed V and J ends, which lost 1 base and 0 bases, there was a span of 15 bases. Germline V gene lookup returns CDR1 SGHAT and CDR2 FQNNGV. The DNA for the CDR3 is TGTGCCAGCAGCTTAGGGGCCTCGGCGTGGATGAACACTGAAGCTTTCTTT. It codes for CASSLGASAWMNTEAFF.

This clone was counted ten times or more. The chain combines TRBV11-2 with TRBJ1-5, with unresolved D. In germline, CDR1 is SGHAT, CDR2 FQNNGV. Trimming removed 2 bases from V and 2 bases from J, with 10 bases in between. The CDR3 is 15 residues long. The CDR3 DNA reads as TGTGCCAGCAGCTTATCCGGGTACGGCAATCAGCCCCAGCATTTT. Its translation is CASSLSGYGNQPQHF.

This clone was recorded at least ten times. This sequence joins TRBV6-2 or TRBV6-3 and TRBJ1-1, with TRBD1 as a possible D gene (5 bases). This CDR3 has 14 amino acids. V lost 1 base and J lost 2, with 8 bases in between. The germline V gene has CDR1 MNHEY and CDR2 SVGEGT. CDR3 bases: TGTGCCAGCAGTTACTGGGGCGATAACACTGAAGCTTTCTTT. Amino acids: CASSYWGDNTEAFF.

The rearrangement joins TRBV20-1 to TRBJ2-1; tentatively, D is TRBD2 (6 bases). V shed 5 bases and J shed 5 bases, with 13 bases lying between them. Germline CDR1 is DFQATT and CDR2 is SNEGSKA (reference sequence). The CDR3 has 13 residues. The CDR3 spells CSAWDSSNNEQFF. DNA for the CDR3: TGCAGTGCTTGGGACTCCTCAAACAATGAGCAGTTCTTC.

This clone was counted at least ten times. The chain couples TRBV20-1 to TRBJ2-3, with 9 bases matching TRBD1. With V trimmed by 6 bases and J by 0 bases, 7 bases remained unmatched. The CDR3 is made up of 15 amino acids. Germline lookup yields CDR1 DFQATT and CDR2 SNEGSKA (reference sequence). The DNA of the CDR3 is TGCAGTGCAATACCCGGACAGGGGAGCACAGATACGCAGTATTTT. It translates to CSAIPGQGSTDTQYF.

In its sample, this clone was seen many times. CDR3 coding DNA: TGCGCCAGCAGCCAAGATTGGGCGACTGCATACAATGAGCAGTTCTTC. Protein product: CASSQDWATAYNEQFF. V and J are TRBV4-1 and TRBJ2-1; D gene ambiguous. Per the germline V gene, CDR1 is MGHRA and CDR2 is YSYEKL. The CDR3 extends over 16 amino acids. V lost 0 bases to trimming and J lost 4 bases, with 13 bases between them.

This chain links TRBV7-8 with TRBJ1-1; TRBD1 matches at 8 bases. The CDR3 length is 14 residues. Trimming removed 4 bases from V and 5 bases from J; junction bases left unmatched: 6. CDR1 is SGHVS and CDR2 is FQNEAQ in the germline V gene. CDR3 sequence reads: CASSSGQGSTEAFF. The DNA for the CDR3 is TGTGCCAGCAGCTCTGGACAGGGTTCTACTGAAGCTTTCTTT. The whole variable domain, filled in from reference TRBV7-8 and TRBJ1-1, reads GAGVSQSPRYKVAKRGQDVALRCDPISGHVSLFWYQQALGQGPEFLTYFQNEAQLDKSGLPSDRFFAERPEGSVSTLKIQRTQQEDSAVYLCASSSGQGSTEAFFGQGTRLTVV.

The rearrangement joins TRBV4-1 to TRBJ1-1, with D possibly TRBD1 on 5 matching bases. The CDR3 covers 14 residues. CDR1 is MGHRA, CDR2 YSYEKL, per germline. The V gene lost 0 bases and the J gene lost 9 bases, with 14 bases spanning the gap. This chain's CDR3 is CASSQDGGIVKAFF. CDR3 in DNA: TGCGCCAGCAGCCAAGACGGGGGAATAGTCAAAGCTTTCTTT.

With regard to this clone: Relative to the germline gene, one junction end is altered; a read error may explain this. V and J are TRBV7-8 and TRBJ2-7; 7 bases match TRBD2. This CDR3 is built from 18 residues. Germline-derived CDR1 and CDR2 are SGHVS and FQNEAQ. The CDR3 DNA sequence: TGTGCCAGCAGCTTAGGGACTAGAGGGAGTGCCCCCTCATACGGGCAGTACTTC. It encodes CASSLGTRGSAPSYGQYF.

This clone has ten or more counts. V is TRBV11-2 and J is TRBJ1-1, with D possibly TRBD1 on 5 matching bases. The germline gives CDR1 SGHAT, CDR2 FQNNGV. The CDR3 is made up of 15 amino acids. V shed 2 bases and J shed 7 bases, with 17 bases lying between them. The CDR3 DNA reads as TGTGCCAGCAGCTTATCGGCAGGGCGGGAAAGTGAAGCTTTCTTT. It yields the protein CASSLSAGRESEAFF.

The rearrangement uses TRBV6-4 and TRBJ2-3; the match to TRBD2 covers 11 bases. Per the germline V gene, CDR1 is MRHNA and CDR2 is SNTAGT. V dropped 0 bases and J dropped 6; count of bases not matched to a gene: 2. CDR3 length: 15 residues. DNA of the CDR3: TGTGCCAGCAGTGACTCTAGCGGGGGGGCCGATACGCAGTATTTT. Translation gives CASSDSSGGADTQYF.

Details on this clone: Sequence at one end of the junction differs from germline and may be a read error. This chain links TRBV28 with TRBJ2-7, with D perhaps matching TRBD2 (6 bases). Looked up from germline, CDR1 is MDHEN and CDR2 is SYDVKM. The CDR3 loop spans 12 amino acids. CDR3 coding DNA: TGTGCCAGCAACCGGAGGGGCTACGATCAGTACTTC. It translates to CASNRRGYDQYF.

This sequence joins TRBV7-9 and TRBJ1-1; 8 bases align to TRBD1. Germline CDR1 is SEHNR and CDR2 is FQNEAQ (reference sequence). CDR3 length: 15 residues. The V segment lost 1 base and the J segment 1 base; nucleotides outside the gene matches: 2. The CDR3 DNA reads as TGTGCCAGCAGCTTAGTTGGACAGGGGAACACTGAAGCTTTCTTT. Translation: CASSLVGQGNTEAFF.

This clone was seen ten or more times. The chain couples TRBV5-6 to TRBJ1-1, with 7 positions matching TRBD1. From germline, CDR1 is SGHDT and CDR2 YYEEEE. With 6 bases clipped from V and 8 bases from J, the junction kept 13 bases outside the gene matches. The CDR3 has 14 amino acids. This chain's CDR3 is CASTRGTVNLEAFF. The CDR3 nucleotides read TGTGCCAGCACCAGAGGGACAGTCAATCTGGAAGCTTTCTTT.

This clone was observed once. The chain has TRBV7-3 and TRBJ2-2, with 11 bases aligning to TRBD2. The germline gives CDR1 SGHTA, CDR2 FQGTGA. With 7 bases clipped from V and 4 bases from J, the junction kept 5 bases outside the gene matches. CDR3 length: 15 amino acids. Here the CDR3 DNA reads TGTGCCAGCATCTCTGGACTAGCGGGCACCGGGGAGCTGTTTTTT. Translation: CASISGLAGTGELFF. The entire variable domain, with the rest obtained from reference TRBV7-3 and TRBJ2-2, is as follows: GAGVSQTPSNKVTEKGKYVELRCDPISGHTALYWYRQSLGQGPEFLIYFQGTGAADDSGLPNDRFFAVRPEGSVSTLKIQRTERGDSAVYLCASISGLAGTGELFFGEGSRLTVL.

Concerning this clone itself: A read error may produce the germline difference seen at one junction end. V is TRBV30 and J is TRBJ1-2, with D perhaps matching TRBD1 (6 bases). Germline-derived CDR1 and CDR2 are GTSNPN and SVGIG (reference sequence). The CDR3 consists of 10 residues. CDR3 sequence: CAWNHRETFF. CDR3 bases: TGTGCCTGGAACCACAGGGAAACCTTCTTC.

V and J are TRBV9 and TRBJ2-3; D gene ambiguous. CDR3 length: 14 amino acids. The V and J ends lost 0 bases and 4 bases respectively, with 9 bases between them. Germline V gene sequence: CDR1 SGDLS, CDR2 YYNGEE. The chain's CDR3 is CASSVAPAADTQYF. The CDR3 region has the DNA TGTGCCAGCAGCGTAGCCCCGGCCGCAGATACGCAGTATTTT.

Sample share makes this clone medium-sized. The chain recombines TRBV28 with TRBJ1-2, with 9 bases aligning to TRBD1. This CDR3 has 15 residues. From germline, CDR1 is MDHEN and CDR2 SYDVKM. The V and J ends lost 1 base and 12 bases, in that order; junction bases with no gene match: 12. For the CDR3, the DNA is TGTGCCAGCAGTTTATCCCCTTTGGGACAGGGTAGAGACACCTTC. Protein product: CASSLSPLGQGRDTF.

This clone was detected many times. The chain joins TRBV20-1 to TRBJ1-4, with TRBD1 matching over 10 bases. Germline V gene data show CDR1 as DFQATT and CDR2 as SNEGSKA (reference sequence). J gave up 1 base and V 6 bases, and 5 bases lay outside the gene matches. CDR3 size: 15 residues. CDR3 protein: CSASDRGQTNEKLFF. The CDR3 coding sequence is TGCAGTGCCAGCGACAGGGGGCAAACTAATGAAAAACTGTTTTTT.

This clone was seen ten or more times. The gene calls are TRBV12-3 or TRBV12-4 and TRBJ2-1; D remains ambiguous. V lost 6 bases to trimming and J lost 5 bases, with 11 bases between them. CDR3 length equals 13 residues. Written as DNA, the CDR3 is TGTGCCAGCAGCCCCGCGGCCCACAATGAGCAGTTCTTC. It encodes CASSPAAHNEQFF.